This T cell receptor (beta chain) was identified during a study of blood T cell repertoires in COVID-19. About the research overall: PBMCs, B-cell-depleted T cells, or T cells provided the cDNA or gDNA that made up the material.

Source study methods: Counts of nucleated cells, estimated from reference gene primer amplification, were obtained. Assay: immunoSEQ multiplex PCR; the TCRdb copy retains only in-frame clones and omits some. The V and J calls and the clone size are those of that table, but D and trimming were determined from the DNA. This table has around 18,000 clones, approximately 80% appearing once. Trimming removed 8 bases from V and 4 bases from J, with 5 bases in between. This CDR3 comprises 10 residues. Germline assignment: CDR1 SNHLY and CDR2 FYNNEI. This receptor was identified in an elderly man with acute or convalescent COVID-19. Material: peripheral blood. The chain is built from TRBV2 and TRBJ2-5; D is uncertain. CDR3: CASSLETQYF. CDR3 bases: TGTGCCAGCTCTTTAGAGACCCAGTACTTC.